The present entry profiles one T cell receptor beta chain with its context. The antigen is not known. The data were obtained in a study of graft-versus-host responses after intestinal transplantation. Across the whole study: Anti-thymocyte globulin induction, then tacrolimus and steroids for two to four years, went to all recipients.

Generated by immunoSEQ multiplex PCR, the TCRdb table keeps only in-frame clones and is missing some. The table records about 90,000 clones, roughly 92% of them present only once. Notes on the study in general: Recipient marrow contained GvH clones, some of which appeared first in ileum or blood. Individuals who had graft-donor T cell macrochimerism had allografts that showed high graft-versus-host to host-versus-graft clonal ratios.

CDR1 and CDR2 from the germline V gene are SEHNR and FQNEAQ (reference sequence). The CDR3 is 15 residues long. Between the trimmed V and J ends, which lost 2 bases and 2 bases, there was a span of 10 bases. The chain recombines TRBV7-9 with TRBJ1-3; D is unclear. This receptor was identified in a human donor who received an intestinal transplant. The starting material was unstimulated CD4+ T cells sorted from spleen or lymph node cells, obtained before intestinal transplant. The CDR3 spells CASSLKLVAGNTIYF. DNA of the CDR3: TGTGCCAGCAGCTTAAAACTGGTAGCTGGAAACACCATATATTTT.